This T cell receptor beta chain was captured by sequencing in a study of human T cells and chemical hapten exposure. The wider study: 2% DPC was applied to 2 cm by 2 cm of upper inner arm skin for sensitization. Patients additionally received therapeutic doses of diphenylcyclopropenone on the scalp once a week, and this continued throughout the roughly 26-week study. The cohort included alopecia areata under or over 50% scalp, totalis and universalis.

In TCRdb, the RACE reads were re-called with MiXCR into one record per CDR3 protein. The sample yields some 97,000 distinct CDR3 sequences, 27% seen once. V was pared by 3 bases and J by 6 bases, with 6 bases of the junction left unmatched. CDR3 length: 14 amino acids. Germline assignment: CDR1 SGDLS and CDR2 YYNGEE. Study results and limitations: Given that the donors had alopecia, their immune response may differ from that seen in healthy people.

A few counts support this clonotype. Its antigen is still unknown. Time point of the sample: patch test 3, about 24 weeks after DPC sensitization. As to treatment: therapeutic diphenylcyclopropenone sensitization with weekly scalp DPC. The rearrangement joins TRBV9 to TRBJ2-7, with 10 bases that match TRBD1. Sequencing was performed on whole blood, taken in connection with sensitization to the hapten diphenylcyclopropenone (DPC). The receptor was derived from a man aged 40-50 years with alopecia areata. Some clones in this sample may be carry-over from other donors' samples. The CDR3 nucleotides are TGTGCCAGCAGCGCCCGACAGGGGGCAGGCGAGCAGTACTTC. Translation: CASSARQGAGEQYF.